Listed below are T cell receptor beta chains from one sample, sequenced in a study of Ad26.COV2.S vaccination and SARS-CoV-2 variants. Clones were sequenced by immunoSEQ multiplex PCR, and TCRdb holds only the in-frame ones, with some missing. The sample has under 600,000 clones, roughly 87% seen once; the top ten hold 1.5% to 2%. Sequencing was performed on peripheral blood, taken in a trial of Ad26.COV2.S vaccine versus placebo. These receptor sequences come from a person between 18 and 65 years old who received the Ad26.COV2.S COVID-19 vaccine or a placebo. CDR3s leave out the opening cysteine and the closing phenylalanine or tryptophan. Each record gives: CDR3 protein, J gene, V gene, CDR3 length.

cdr3_aa: ASRLDSSSRYNEQF
j_call: TRBJ2-1
v_call: TRBV7-9
cdr3_length: 14

cdr3_aa: ASSSTVGQPQH
j_call: TRBJ1-5
v_call: TRBV12-3/TRBV12-4
cdr3_length: 11

cdr3_aa: ASSPRIGEQF
j_call: TRBJ2-1
v_call: TRBV18
cdr3_length: 10

cdr3_aa: ASSRDRGLNQPQH
j_call: TRBJ1-5
v_call: TRBV7-8
cdr3_length: 13

cdr3_aa: ATSRDREAF
j_call: TRBJ1-1
v_call: TRBV15
cdr3_length: 9

cdr3_aa: SVGLNTEAF
j_call: TRBJ1-1
v_call: TRBV29-1
cdr3_length: 9

cdr3_aa: ASSQVGGTGGETQY
j_call: TRBJ2-5
v_call: TRBV4-1
cdr3_length: 14

cdr3_aa: ASSFAGGAVYEQY
j_call: TRBJ2-7
v_call: TRBV7-2
cdr3_length: 13

cdr3_aa: ASSSDRALNEKLF
j_call: TRBJ1-4
v_call: TRBV6-5
cdr3_length: 13

cdr3_aa: ASSQDLYSGNTIY
j_call: TRBJ1-3
v_call: TRBV3-1/TRBV3-2
cdr3_length: 13

cdr3_aa: ASTMTGKEAF
j_call: TRBJ1-1
v_call: TRBV28
cdr3_length: 10

cdr3_aa: ASSAQGLQF
j_call: TRBJ2-1
v_call: TRBV7-8
cdr3_length: 9

cdr3_aa: ASSYSVTGEAF
j_call: TRBJ1-1
v_call: TRBV6-5
cdr3_length: 11

cdr3_aa: ASSQDGGTAYNEQF
j_call: TRBJ2-1
v_call: TRBV14
cdr3_length: 14

cdr3_aa: ASRGIVGNLHGEQF
j_call: TRBJ2-1
v_call: TRBV5-1
cdr3_length: 14

cdr3_aa: ASSYTGKTEAF
j_call: TRBJ1-1
v_call: TRBV27
cdr3_length: 11

cdr3_aa: ASSQGLNSYEQY
j_call: TRBJ2-7
v_call: TRBV4-1
cdr3_length: 12

cdr3_aa: ASSWFGNTIY
j_call: TRBJ1-3
v_call: TRBV28
cdr3_length: 10

cdr3_aa: ASSVQGPYGYT
j_call: TRBJ1-2
v_call: TRBV19
cdr3_length: 11

cdr3_aa: ASSQEGLGFRYWGSTGELF
j_call: TRBJ2-2
v_call: TRBV14
cdr3_length: 19

cdr3_aa: AWSGTDNQPQH
j_call: TRBJ1-5
v_call: TRBV30
cdr3_length: 11

cdr3_aa: ASSFVSTGELF
j_call: TRBJ2-2
v_call: TRBV7-3
cdr3_length: 11

cdr3_aa: ASSQYRSPLH
j_call: TRBJ1-6
v_call: TRBV6-2/TRBV6-3
cdr3_length: 10

cdr3_aa: AWSREGGGELF
j_call: TRBJ2-2
v_call: TRBV30
cdr3_length: 11

cdr3_aa: AISESQGNTEAF
j_call: TRBJ1-1
v_call: TRBV10-3
cdr3_length: 12

cdr3_aa: ASSQDPCEQY
j_call: TRBJ2-7
v_call: TRBV4-1
cdr3_length: 10

cdr3_aa: ATEGTSGRNEQF
j_call: TRBJ2-1
v_call: TRBV6-1
cdr3_length: 12

cdr3_aa: ASSPGTGNTGELF
j_call: TRBJ2-2
v_call: TRBV18
cdr3_length: 13

cdr3_aa: ASSQDPAGVIYEQY
j_call: TRBJ2-7
v_call: TRBV4-1
cdr3_length: 14

cdr3_aa: AISPTGGGGYT
j_call: TRBJ1-2
v_call: TRBV10-3
cdr3_length: 11

cdr3_aa: ASSVGVGINEKLF
j_call: TRBJ1-4
v_call: TRBV9
cdr3_length: 13

cdr3_aa: ASSAGQSLNEKLF
j_call: TRBJ1-4
v_call: TRBV9
cdr3_length: 13

cdr3_aa: ASSPGQGGYEQY
j_call: TRBJ2-7
v_call: TRBV14
cdr3_length: 12

cdr3_aa: ASQGNYGYT
j_call: TRBJ1-2
v_call: TRBV9
cdr3_length: 9

cdr3_aa: ASSLVGQGIGEKLF
j_call: TRBJ1-4
v_call: TRBV7-9
cdr3_length: 14

cdr3_aa: ASSYGGGNPYEQY
j_call: TRBJ2-7
v_call: TRBV6-2/TRBV6-3
cdr3_length: 13

cdr3_aa: ASSVGGAGNTIY
j_call: TRBJ1-3
v_call: TRBV9
cdr3_length: 12

cdr3_aa: ASSPIPLGGLSTDTQY
j_call: TRBJ2-3
v_call: TRBV19
cdr3_length: 16

cdr3_aa: ASSYSPGPAYEQY
j_call: TRBJ2-7
v_call: TRBV6-5
cdr3_length: 13

cdr3_aa: ASSRLAGGAGELF
j_call: TRBJ2-2
v_call: TRBV28
cdr3_length: 13

cdr3_aa: ASGTASTNEKLF
j_call: TRBJ1-4
v_call: TRBV6-5
cdr3_length: 12

cdr3_aa: ASSTSHRGHGEQY
j_call: TRBJ2-7
v_call: TRBV13
cdr3_length: 13

cdr3_aa: ASSKGTHTGELF
j_call: TRBJ2-2
v_call: TRBV19
cdr3_length: 12

cdr3_aa: ASSLGGYNEQF
j_call: TRBJ2-1
v_call: TRBV11-3
cdr3_length: 11

cdr3_aa: ASSLTAQGSNLYTEAF
j_call: TRBJ1-1
v_call: TRBV4-1
cdr3_length: 16

cdr3_aa: AISRDTRSYEQY
j_call: TRBJ2-7
v_call: TRBV10-3
cdr3_length: 12

cdr3_aa: ASSLFTGGATNEKLF
j_call: TRBJ1-4
v_call: TRBV5-1
cdr3_length: 15

cdr3_aa: ASSLTWGQRDNQPQH
j_call: TRBJ1-5
v_call: TRBV5-6
cdr3_length: 15

cdr3_aa: ASSLVSGRRGSYNEQF
j_call: TRBJ2-1
v_call: TRBV27
cdr3_length: 16

cdr3_aa: ASSTRTEEKLF
j_call: TRBJ1-4
v_call: TRBV9
cdr3_length: 11

cdr3_aa: ASSLGGTSGDNEQF
j_call: TRBJ2-1
v_call: TRBV5-1
cdr3_length: 14

cdr3_aa: ASSLGAGVGNTIY
j_call: TRBJ1-3
v_call: TRBV28
cdr3_length: 13

cdr3_aa: ASSYPSGDRGPDLYEQY
j_call: TRBJ2-7
v_call: TRBV5-5
cdr3_length: 17

cdr3_aa: ASSRGEGEKLF
j_call: TRBJ1-4
v_call: TRBV10-2
cdr3_length: 11

cdr3_aa: ACPGQKNTEAF
j_call: TRBJ1-1
v_call: TRBV30
cdr3_length: 11

cdr3_aa: ASSPLLHSNTEAF
j_call: TRBJ1-1
v_call: TRBV11-2
cdr3_length: 13

cdr3_aa: ASKTGAGNGYT
j_call: TRBJ1-2
v_call: TRBV12-3/TRBV12-4
cdr3_length: 11

cdr3_aa: ASSYSLASPYEQY
j_call: TRBJ2-7
v_call: TRBV6-5
cdr3_length: 13

cdr3_aa: ASSIQGVNTGELF
j_call: TRBJ2-2
v_call: TRBV27
cdr3_length: 13

cdr3_aa: SVVGQPGSPLH
j_call: TRBJ1-6
v_call: TRBV29-1
cdr3_length: 11